This TCR beta chain was observed in a study of T cell clonality in common variable immunodeficiency. Study-wide points: Compared with healthy controls, CVID subjects showed increased TCRbeta clonality, mostly in about a third.

The method was immunoSEQ multiplex PCR; TCRdb's version includes in-frame clones alone and lacks a portion of them. The sample contains 40,000 to 50,000 clones, none of them singletons. This clone was seen a handful of times. What it binds is unknown. The read terminates 3 residues before the CDR3 end, so the remaining end is supplied by the germline J gene. The CDR3 covers 16 residues. CDR1 LNHDA and CDR2 SQIVND come from the germline V gene (reference sequence). The sequenced material came from peripheral blood mononuclear cells. V usage is TRBV19 and J usage is TRBJ1-2; D uncertain. The sequence was collected from a person aged 18 to 75 in good health. This CDR3 is CASSIVGGVVTDTYTF. CDR3 DNA (partial): TGTGCCAGTAGTATAGTCGGCGGGGTGGTCACAGATACC.